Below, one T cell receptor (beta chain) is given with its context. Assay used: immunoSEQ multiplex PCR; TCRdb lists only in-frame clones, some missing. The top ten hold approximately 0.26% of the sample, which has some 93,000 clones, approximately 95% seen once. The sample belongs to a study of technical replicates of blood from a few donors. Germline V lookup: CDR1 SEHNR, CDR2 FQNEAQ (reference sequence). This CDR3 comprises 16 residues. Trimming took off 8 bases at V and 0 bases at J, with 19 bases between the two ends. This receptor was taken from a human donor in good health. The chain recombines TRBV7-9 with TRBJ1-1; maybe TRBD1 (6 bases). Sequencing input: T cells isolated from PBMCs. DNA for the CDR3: TGTGCCAGCCCGGACAGATTGAAGGGCATGAACACTGAAGCTTTCTTT. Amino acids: CASPDRLKGMNTEAFF.